Below, 22 T cell receptor beta chains from the same sample are listed, as sequenced in a study of vaccination effects on CD4 cells after COVID-19. Only in-frame clones appear in the TCRdb table, and some are missing; sequencing was by immunoSEQ multiplex PCR. The sample has 67,000 or so clones, about 80% seen once. Using viral peptide pools, the ViraFEST assay grew out antigen-specific CD4+ T cells prior to sequencing. Isolating CD4+ T cells followed ten to eleven days of culture. Two-dose vaccination with either BNT162b2 or mRNA-1273 was given to the participants. Their recognized antigens are unknown. The sequences come from CD4+ T cells from PBMCs cultured with HCoV-229E spike peptides, collected after COVID-19 vaccination. The receptors derive from a human donor who received a COVID-19 vaccine.

V gene TRBV7-8 combines with J gene TRBJ2-5, with TRBD1 identical over 10 bases. There are 16 residues in the CDR3. V lost 2 bases, J lost 3 bases, and 6 bases stayed unmatched. Germline CDR1 and CDR2: SGHVS and FQNEAQ. CDR3 nucleotides: TGTGCCAGCAGCTTAAACCCGGGACAGGGGAAAGAGACCCAGTACTTC. This gives the protein CASSLNPGQGKETQYF.

The rearrangement links TRBV3-1 (or the pseudogene TRBV3-2) to TRBJ2-5; 8 positions match TRBD2. The V segment lost 3 bases and the J segment 3 bases; nucleotides outside the gene matches: 0. The germline CDR1 and CDR2 sequences are LGHDT and YNNKEL (reference sequence). The CDR3 consists of 13 residues. DNA of the CDR3: TGTGCCAGCAGCCAGCGGGGGGAAGAGACCCAGTACTTC. This codes for CASSQRGEETQYF.

Concerning this clone itself: An end of the junction differs from the germline gene, which may be a read error. This chain links TRBV20-1 with TRBJ1-1, with a tentative D call TRBD1 (5 bases). The CDR3 runs 11 residues. CDR1 and CDR2 from the germline V gene are DFQATT and SNEGSKA (reference sequence). CDR3 sequence reads: CSARAGWGVSF. The DNA for the CDR3 is TGCAGTGCTAGAGCCGGTTGGGGCGTTTCGTTT.

The V and J genes are TRBV6-2 or TRBV6-3 and TRBJ2-7; D might be TRBD2 (5 bases). Looked up from germline, CDR1 is MNHEY and CDR2 is SVGEGT. V was pared by 2 bases and J by 5 bases, with 22 bases between. This CDR3 contains 17 residues. The CDR3 reads CASSYPGNGPRNNEQYV. CDR3 bases: TGTGCCAGCAGTTACCCGGGGAACGGCCCCCGGAACAACGAGCAGTACGTC.

This chain uses TRBV6-5 with TRBJ2-1, with TRBD1 as a possible D gene (6 bases). The CDR3 has 15 amino acids. The germline V gene has CDR1 MNHEY and CDR2 SVGAGI. Between the trimmed V and J ends, which lost 6 bases and 3 bases, there was a span of 15 bases. The CDR3 nucleotides are TGTGCCAGCAGACTTACCGGGACAATCTACAATGAGCAGTTCTTC. As protein: CASRLTGTIYNEQFF.

V gene TRBV5-4 combines with J gene TRBJ1-4; D not resolved. V was shortened by 0 bases and J by 8 bases, with 8 bases between the two germline ends. CDR1 is SGHNT, CDR2 YYREEE, per germline (reference sequence). The CDR3 runs to 13 residues. CDR3 amino acids: CASSLVSEEKLFF. In DNA form, the CDR3 reads TGTGCCAGCAGCTTGGTTTCTGAGGAAAAACTGTTTTTT. The full variable domain, rest sourced from reference TRBV5-4 and TRBJ1-4, is ETGVTQSPTHLIKTRGQQVTLRCSSQSGHNTVSWYQQALGQGPQFIFQYYREEENGRGNFPPRFSGLQFPNYSSELNVNALELDDSALYLCASSLVSEEKLFFGSGTQLSVL.

The chain combines TRBV6-5 with TRBJ1-1; D is ambiguous. The CDR3 contains 13 residues. Germline V gives CDR1 MNHEY, CDR2 SVGAGI. Trimming pared 8 bases from V and 1 base from J, leaving 11 bases between. The CDR3 bases are TGTGCCAGCTTGAACAGACCGAACACTGAAGCTTTCTTT. Translated, it gives CASLNRPNTEAFF.

J is TRBJ2-3 and V is TRBV18, with 9 positions matching TRBD2. The trim removed 1 base at V and 2 bases at J, leaving 10 bases unmatched. Germline loops: CDR1 KGHSH, CDR2 LQKENI. The CDR3 consists of 18 residues. The CDR3 DNA reads TGTGCCAGCTCACCACGGCGAGGGAGCGGGGGGAACACAGATACGCAGTATTTT. Its translation is CASSPRRGSGGNTDTQYF.

This clone was counted between two and nine times. V gene TRBV7-9 combines with J gene TRBJ1-4; 8 bases map to TRBD1. V shed 5 bases and J 7 bases; nucleotides not matched to a gene: 9. Per the germline V gene, CDR1 is SEHNR and CDR2 is FQNEAQ (reference sequence). The CDR3 consists of 15 residues. CDR3 sequence: CASSPVQGAIEKLFF. The CDR3 bases are TGTGCCAGCAGCCCCGTTCAGGGGGCAATTGAAAAACTGTTTTTT.

V and J are TRBV7-3 and TRBJ2-3; D not certain. The germline V gene has CDR1 SGHTA and CDR2 FQGTGA. V dropped 5 bases and J dropped 0 bases, with 6 bases sitting between them. The CDR3 length is 13 residues. CDR3 amino acids: CASSPSSTDTQYF. Written as DNA, the CDR3 is TGTGCCAGCAGCCCCAGTAGCACAGATACGCAGTATTTT.

The rearrangement joins TRBV7-2 to TRBJ2-5, with 9 nucleotides matching TRBD1. Germline CDR1 and CDR2: SGHTA and FQGNSA. The trim removed 5 bases at V and 4 bases at J, leaving 2 bases unmatched. This CDR3 spans 13 amino acids. This CDR3 reads CASSATGGETQYF. The DNA for the CDR3 is TGTGCCAGCAGCGCGACAGGGGGAGAGACCCAGTACTTC.

J is TRBJ1-6 and V is TRBV6-2 or TRBV6-3; tentative D call: TRBD1 (5 bases). This CDR3 is built from 15 residues. V was cut by 5 bases and J by 11 bases, with 19 bases left in between. The germline gives CDR1 MNHEY, CDR2 SVGEGT. This CDR3 is CASSPPGAGRTPLHF. The CDR3 DNA follows: TGTGCCAGCAGTCCCCCTGGGGCAGGGCGGACACCCCTCCACTTT.

The gene calls are TRBV5-1 and TRBJ2-5, with unresolved D. The germline V gene encodes CDR1 SGHRS and CDR2 YFSETQ. The CDR3 runs to 13 residues. Between the trimmed V and J ends, which lost 1 base and 0 bases, there was a span of 4 bases. The CDR3 sequence is CASSLTYQETQYF. The CDR3 DNA is TGCGCCAGCAGCTTGACGTACCAAGAGACCCAGTACTTC.

This clone came up once. This sequence joins TRBV6-6 and TRBJ1-5, with a possible D match to TRBD1 (6 bases). Germline V gene data show CDR1 as MNHNY and CDR2 as SVGAGI (reference sequence). Trimming shortened V by 0 bases and J by 7 bases, and 13 bases separated the two germline ends. This CDR3 region has 15 residues. Written as DNA, the CDR3 is TGTGCCAGCAGTTACTCAGGGGGGCGAGGCCAGCCCCAGCATTTT. Translating gives CASSYSGGRGQPQHF.

This chain links TRBV6-2 or TRBV6-3 with TRBJ2-5; 7 nucleotides agree with TRBD2. This CDR3 comprises 13 residues. V gave up 6 bases and J gave up 7 bases; unmatched junction bases: 8. Per germline, CDR1 MNHEY and CDR2 SVGEGT. DNA of the CDR3: TGTGCCAGCAGACCTACTAGCGCGGGGACCCAGTACTTC. Translating it yields CASRPTSAGTQYF.

This clone was counted only a few times. This rearrangement joins TRBV13 to TRBJ1-1; weak D call: TRBD1 (5 bases). The CDR3 totals 15 residues. The germline V gene encodes CDR1 PRHDT and CDR2 FYEKMQ (reference sequence). Trimming left V 6 bases short and J 4 bases short, with 18 bases between. DNA for the CDR3: TGTGCCAGCAGGGGGCAAGGCCTTTTGGGCACTGAAGCTTTCTTT. It translates to CASRGQGLLGTEAFF.

The chain recombines TRBV5-5 with TRBJ2-1; 8 bases are shared with TRBD2. The J segment lost 9 bases and the V segment lost 1 base, leaving 12 bases of the junction unmatched. The CDR3 is made up of 16 amino acids. Germline V gene data show CDR1 as SGHKS and CDR2 as YYEKEE (reference sequence). The CDR3 nucleotides read TGTGCCAGCAGCTTGCACGGGGCCGTGGCGGGGGGTGAGCAGTTCTTC. Amino acid sequence: CASSLHGAVAGGEQFF.

This sequence joins TRBV24-1 and TRBJ2-3, with D possibly TRBD2 on 6 matching bases. Trimming removed 3 bases at V and 3 bases at J, with 15 bases between. There are 16 residues in the CDR3. Germline assignment: CDR1 KGHDR and CDR2 SFDVKD. The CDR3 bases are TGTGCCACCAGTGATCCTCAACCGGGGGAAACAGATACGCAGTATTTT. Residues: CATSDPQPGETDTQYF.

V is TRBV5-1 and J is TRBJ2-3, with 9 bases that match TRBD2. The germline V gene has CDR1 SGHRS and CDR2 YFSETQ. With 4 bases clipped from V and 3 bases from J, the junction kept 12 bases outside the gene matches. The CDR3 is 17 residues long. The CDR3 nucleotides read TGCGCCAGCAGCCCCCTAGGTAGGAGCGGGGGGACAGATACGCAGTATTTT. It translates to CASSPLGRSGGTDTQYF. The full variable domain, in which reference TRBV5-1 and TRBJ2-3 provide the parts outside the CDR3, is KAGVTQTPRYLIKTRGQQVTLSCSPISGHRSVSWYQQTPGQGLQFLFEYFSETQRNKGNFPGRFSGRQFSNSRSEMNVSTLELGDSALYLCASSPLGRSGGTDTQYFGPGTRLTVL.

The chain couples TRBV5-6 to TRBJ1-1; D is perhaps TRBD1 (5 bases). CDR1 SGHDT and CDR2 YYEEEE come from the germline V gene. The CDR3 is made up of 16 amino acids. The germline V and J ends were trimmed by 4 bases and 4 bases, with 20 bases remaining between them. CDR3 bases: TGTGCCAGCAGCCGCCCGGGGGTAGGCAACTCCACTGAAGCTTTCTTT. It codes for CASSRPGVGNSTEAFF.

This clone was seen only a few times. The genes are TRBV5-1 and TRBJ2-2, with 14 bases fitting TRBD2. Unmatched junction bases numbered 6, after V lost 4 bases and J lost 4 bases. The CDR3 consists of 17 residues. Germline V gene sequence: CDR1 SGHRS, CDR2 YFSETQ. CDR3 in DNA: TGCGCCAGCAGCCCAGGGACTAGCGGGGGTGGCACCGGGGAGCTGTTTTTT. Translated: CASSPGTSGGGTGELFF.

A remark on this clone: Other nucleotide sequences in the sample specify the same CDR3. V is TRBV5-1 and J is TRBJ2-3, with D tentatively TRBD1 or TRBD2 (5 bases each). Germline V lookup: CDR1 SGHRS, CDR2 YFSETQ. CDR3 size: 15 residues. V was pared by 4 bases and J by 1 base, with 13 bases between. The CDR3 nucleotides read TGCGCCAGCAGCCTACAGGACTCGCGCACAGATACGCAGTATTTT. It yields the protein CASSLQDSRTDTQYF.